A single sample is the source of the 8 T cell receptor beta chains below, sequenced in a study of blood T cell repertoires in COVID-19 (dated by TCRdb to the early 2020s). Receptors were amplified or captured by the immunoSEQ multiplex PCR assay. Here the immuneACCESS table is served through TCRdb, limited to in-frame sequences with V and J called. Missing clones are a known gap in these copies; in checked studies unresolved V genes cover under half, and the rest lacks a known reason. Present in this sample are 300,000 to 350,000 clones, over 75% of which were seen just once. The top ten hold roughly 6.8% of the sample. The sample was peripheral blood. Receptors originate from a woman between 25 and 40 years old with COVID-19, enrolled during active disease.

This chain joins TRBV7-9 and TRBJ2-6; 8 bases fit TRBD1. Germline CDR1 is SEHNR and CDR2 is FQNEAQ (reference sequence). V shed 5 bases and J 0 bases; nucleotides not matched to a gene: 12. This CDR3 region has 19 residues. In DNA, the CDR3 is TGTGCCAGCAGCGGACCCCCGGGACAGGCTCTCTCTGGGGCCAACGTCCTGACTTTC. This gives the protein CASSGPPGQALSGANVLTF.

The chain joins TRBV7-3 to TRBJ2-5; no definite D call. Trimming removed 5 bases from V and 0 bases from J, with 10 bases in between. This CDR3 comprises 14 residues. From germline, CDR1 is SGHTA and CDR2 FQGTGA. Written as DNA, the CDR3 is TGTGCCAGCAGCCCCTACGCGGACCAAGAGACCCAGTACTTC. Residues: CASSPYADQETQYF.

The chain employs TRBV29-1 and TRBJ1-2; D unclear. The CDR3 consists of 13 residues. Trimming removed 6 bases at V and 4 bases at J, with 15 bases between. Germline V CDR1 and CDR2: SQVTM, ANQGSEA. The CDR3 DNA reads TGCAGCGTCCGGGGATCCGGCAGCTATGGCTACACCTTC. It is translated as CSVRGSGSYGYTF.

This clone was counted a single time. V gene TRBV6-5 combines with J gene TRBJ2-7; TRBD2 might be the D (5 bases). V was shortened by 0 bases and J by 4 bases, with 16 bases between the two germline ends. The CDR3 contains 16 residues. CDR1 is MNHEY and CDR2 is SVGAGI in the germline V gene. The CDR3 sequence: CASSYSAVGGRYEQYF. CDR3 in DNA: TGTGCCAGCAGTTACTCTGCGGTTGGAGGTCGGTACGAGCAGTACTTC.

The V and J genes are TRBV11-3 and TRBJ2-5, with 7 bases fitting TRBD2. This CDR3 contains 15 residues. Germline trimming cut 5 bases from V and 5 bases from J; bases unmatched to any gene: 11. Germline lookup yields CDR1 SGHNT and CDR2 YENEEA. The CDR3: CASSPRAGAYETQYF. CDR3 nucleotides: TGTGCCAGCAGCCCCCGGGCGGGAGCATATGAGACCCAGTACTTC. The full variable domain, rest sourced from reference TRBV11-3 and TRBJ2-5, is EAGVVQSPRYKIIEKKQPVAFWCNPISGHNTLYWYLQNLGQGPELLIRYENEEAVDDSQLPKDRFSAERLKGVDSTLKIQPAELGDSAVYLCASSPRAGAYETQYFGPGTRLLVL.

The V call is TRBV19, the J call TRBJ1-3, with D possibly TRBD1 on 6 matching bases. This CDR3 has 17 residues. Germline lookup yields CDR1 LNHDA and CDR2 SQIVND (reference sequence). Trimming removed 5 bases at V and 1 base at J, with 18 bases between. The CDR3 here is CASSSGQPRMSGNTIYF. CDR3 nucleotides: TGTGCCAGTAGTTCCGGACAGCCAAGAATGTCTGGAAACACCATATATTTT.

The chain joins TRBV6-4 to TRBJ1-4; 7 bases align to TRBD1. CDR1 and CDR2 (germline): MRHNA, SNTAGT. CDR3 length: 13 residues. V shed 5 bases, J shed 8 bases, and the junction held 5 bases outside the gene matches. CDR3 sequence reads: CASSRGPGEKLFF. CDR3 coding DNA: TGTGCCAGCAGTAGGGGGCCCGGCGAAAAACTGTTTTTT.

CDR3 sequence reads: CASSQGLVLNTEAFF. As DNA, the CDR3 is TGTGCCAGCAGCCAAGGATTAGTGTTGAACACTGAAGCTTTCTTT. The chain recombines TRBV4-2 with TRBJ1-1; D ambiguous. CDR3 length: 15 amino acids. V lost 1 base and J lost 0, with 9 bases in between. The germline V gene has CDR1 LGHNA and CDR2 YNFKEQ.